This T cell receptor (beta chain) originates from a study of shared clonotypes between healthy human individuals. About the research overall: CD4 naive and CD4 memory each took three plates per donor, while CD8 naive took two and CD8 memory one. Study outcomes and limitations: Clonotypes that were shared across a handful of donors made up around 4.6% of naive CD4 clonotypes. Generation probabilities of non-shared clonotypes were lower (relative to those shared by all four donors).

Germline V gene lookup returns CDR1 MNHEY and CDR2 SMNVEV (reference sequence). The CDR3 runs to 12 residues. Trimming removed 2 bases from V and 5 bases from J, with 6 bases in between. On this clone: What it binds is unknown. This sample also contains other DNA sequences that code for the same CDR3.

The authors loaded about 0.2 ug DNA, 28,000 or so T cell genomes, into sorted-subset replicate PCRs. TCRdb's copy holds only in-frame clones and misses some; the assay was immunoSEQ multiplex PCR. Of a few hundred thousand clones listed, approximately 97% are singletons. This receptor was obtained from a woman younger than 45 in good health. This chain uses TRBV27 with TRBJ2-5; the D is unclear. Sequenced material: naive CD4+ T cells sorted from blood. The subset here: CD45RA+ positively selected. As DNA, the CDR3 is TGTGCCAGCAGTTTACTTGGGGAGACCCAGTACTTC. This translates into CASSLLGETQYF.